The entry that follows covers one TCR beta chain sequence. These data come from a study of control samples from healthy donors and cancer patients. V was pared by 6 bases and J by 7 bases, with 13 bases between. Germline values: CDR1 WNHNN, CDR2 SYGVQD (reference sequence). The CDR3 runs to 12 residues. Profiling relied on immunoSEQ multiplex PCR, and the TCRdb table lists in-frame clones only, not all of them. This table has some 120,000 clones, around 87% appearing once. The sequence was obtained from a woman aged 45 to 65 with colorectal cancer. The sequencing sample was made of PBMCs. V and J are TRBV10-1 and TRBJ2-7; D gene ambiguous. CDR3 nucleotide sequence: TGCGCCAGCAGCCCCGATCTGTTGGAGCAGTACTTC. Its translation is CASSPDLLEQYF.